These 8 T cell receptor beta chains were all obtained from the same sample, sequenced in a study of human T cells and chemical hapten exposure. TCRdb re-called the RACE reads with MiXCR, one entry per CDR3 protein. Found here are 85,000 to 100,000 distinct CDR3 sequences, roughly a quarter of them singletons; the top ten hold under 13%. Time point meaning: patch test 3, about 24 weeks after DPC sensitization. Treatment described: therapeutic diphenylcyclopropenone sensitization with weekly scalp DPC. The sample here was whole blood, taken in connection with sensitization to the hapten diphenylcyclopropenone (DPC). These receptors were taken from a man between 40 and 49 years old with alopecia areata. Some clones in this sample may be carry-over from other donors' samples.

This chain links TRBV28 with TRBJ2-1, with 9 nucleotides matching TRBD2. Trimming took 6 bases from V and 9 from J; bases not matched to a gene: 12. This CDR3 spans 15 amino acids. The germline V gene has CDR1 MDHEN and CDR2 SYDVKM. The CDR3 coding sequence is TGTGCCAGCAGCCCTACTAGCGGGCGGGTTGGTGAGCAGTTCTTC. Amino acids: CASSPTSGRVGEQFF.

In its sample, this clonotype was seen a few times. The chain has TRBV5-4 and TRBJ2-1, with TRBD2 identical over 7 bases. This CDR3 spans 15 amino acids. Germline assignment: CDR1 SGHNT and CDR2 YYREEE (reference sequence). V dropped 2 bases and J dropped 3; count of bases not matched to a gene: 5. This chain's CDR3 is CASSFGREYYNEQFF. The CDR3 coding sequence is TGTGCCAGCAGCTTTGGGCGGGAGTACTACAATGAGCAGTTCTTC.

The chain combines TRBV7-2 with TRBJ2-3, with TRBD2 identical over 9 bases. This CDR3 has 17 amino acids. Trimming took 4 bases from V and 0 from J; bases not matched to a gene: 8. Germline V CDR1 and CDR2: SGHTA, FQGNSA. The CDR3 spells CASSSDLAGPSTDTQYF. The CDR3 nucleotides are TGTGCCAGCAGCTCCGATCTAGCGGGACCAAGCACAGATACGCAGTATTTT.

J is TRBJ2-7 and V is TRBV28; D not resolved. From germline, CDR1 is MDHEN and CDR2 SYDVKM. V dropped 5 bases and J dropped 5 bases, with 16 bases sitting between them. This CDR3 contains 14 residues. CDR3: CASSRVGRPDEQYF. Written as DNA, the CDR3 is TGTGCCAGCAGTCGCGTGGGCAGGCCAGACGAGCAGTACTTC.

The V gene is TRBV12-3 or TRBV12-4, the J gene TRBJ1-5; no reliable D call. CDR3 size: 14 residues. V was shortened by 0 bases and J by 3 bases, with 6 bases between the two germline ends. The CDR3 DNA is TGTGCCAGCAGTTTAGCCAGGTCCAATCAGCCCCAGCATTTT. It codes for CASSLARSNQPQHF.

This clonotype has a handful of counts. This chain uses TRBV6-2 or TRBV6-3 with TRBJ2-1, with D possibly being TRBD2 (5 bases). This CDR3 is 16 amino acids long. Germline loops: CDR1 MNHEY, CDR2 SVGEGT. V lost 3 bases and J 0 bases, leaving 12 bases between the germline ends. The CDR3 here is CASSYHLGSSYNEQFF. Here the CDR3 DNA reads TGTGCCAGCAGTTATCATCTGGGGAGCTCCTACAATGAGCAGTTCTTC.

The chain uses TRBV5-6 and TRBJ2-7, with D unresolved. CDR1 and CDR2 from the germline V gene are SGHDT and YYEEEE. V was pared by 0 bases and J by 4 bases, with 8 bases between. The CDR3 runs 13 residues. The chain's CDR3 is CASSLAAAYEQYF. The CDR3 DNA is TGTGCCAGCAGCTTGGCGGCAGCTTACGAGCAGTACTTC.

This rearrangement joins TRBV20-1 to TRBJ2-7; TRBD1 aligns across 8 bases. The ends lost 5 bases at V and 5 bases at J; junction bases unmatched: 11. Germline V lookup: CDR1 DFQATT, CDR2 SNEGSKA (reference sequence). CDR3 length: 14 residues. CDR3 in DNA: TGCAGTGCTTCCGGACAGGGAAGTTTCAACGAGCAGTACTTC. Its protein product is CSASGQGSFNEQYF.